The clone carrying this TCR beta chain came up a few times. Source study methods: Scientists estimated how many nucleated cells there were by amplifying reference gene primers. Assay: immunoSEQ multiplex PCR; the TCRdb copy retains only in-frame clones and omits some. Clone size and the V and J calls come from that table; the DNA yielded D and trimming. Of around 310,000 clones in the sample, over 85% were seen once. This specimen comes from a study of blood T cell repertoires in COVID-19. At the level of the study: COVID-19 samples from acute and convalescent phases originated in the United States, Italy and Spain. T cells, B-cell-depleted T cells, or PBMCs supplied cDNA or gDNA.

Unmatched junction bases numbered 5, after V lost 2 bases and J lost 14 bases. CDR3 length: 13 residues. Germline V gene sequence: CDR1 ENHRY, CDR2 SYGVKD. The receptor was derived from a young woman who had recovered from COVID-19. The source material was PBMCs or T cells enriched from blood (not recorded which). The gene calls are TRBV10-3 and TRBJ1-6; 8 bases align to TRBD1. The CDR3 reads CAISEGQGQTLHF. The CDR3 nucleotides are TGTGCCATCAGTGAGGGACAGGGACAAACCCTCCACTTT.